This entry lists 5 T cell receptor beta chains sequenced from one sample in a study of blood T cell repertoires in COVID-19. Method: immunoSEQ multiplex PCR; TCRdb's copy keeps in-frame clones and lacks some. The sample lists around 140,000 clones, 75% to 90% occurring once. Material for sequencing was peripheral blood. The receptors shown here come from a woman between 45 and 65 years old with acute or convalescent COVID-19.

This clone was observed once. The chain combines TRBV5-1 with TRBJ2-6, with unresolved D. V was trimmed by 7 bases and J by 4 bases, leaving 15 bases between them. Germline V lookup: CDR1 SGHRS, CDR2 YFSETQ. The CDR3 has 15 amino acids. CDR3 in DNA: TGCGCCAGCCGTTCAAGCCCCTGGGGGGCCAACGTCCTGACTTTC. Its translation: CASRSSPWGANVLTF.

This rearrangement joins TRBV24-1 to TRBJ2-1; tentative D call: TRBD2 (6 bases). CDR1 KGHDR and CDR2 SFDVKD come from the germline V gene. This CDR3 contains 17 residues. Trimming took off 5 bases at V and 5 bases at J, with 21 bases between the two ends. In DNA form, the CDR3 reads TGTGCCACCAGTGGCCCTCGGGACGGAGGGTCCCACAATGAGCAGTTCTTC. Encoded protein: CATSGPRDGGSHNEQFF.

The rearrangement joins TRBV11-1 to TRBJ1-3; the D is unclear. The CDR3 runs 15 residues. V was clipped by 2 bases and J by 2 bases, with 10 bases between them. Germline lookup yields CDR1 SGHAT and CDR2 FQDESV (reference sequence). CDR3 residues: CASSLLSGAGNTIYF. Written as DNA, the CDR3 is TGTGCCAGCAGCTTATTGTCCGGTGCTGGAAACACCATATATTTT.

CDR3 region: CASSLSGPRSEKLFF. The CDR3 bases are TGCGCCAGCAGCTTGTCCGGCCCACGGAGCGAAAAACTGTTTTTT. This chain uses TRBV5-1 with TRBJ1-4; unclear D gene. Germline V CDR1 and CDR2: SGHRS, YFSETQ. V gave up 1 base and J gave up 8 bases, with 15 bases separating them. The CDR3 loop spans 15 amino acids.

The chain has TRBV2 and TRBJ2-3; no reliable D call. V was cut by 5 bases and J by 1 base, with 7 bases left in between. This CDR3 comprises 13 residues. The germline V gene has CDR1 SNHLY and CDR2 FYNNEI. The CDR3 region has the DNA TGTGCCAGCAGTATCGTCCGCACAGATACGCAGTATTTT. Amino acid sequence: CASSIVRTDTQYF. The full variable domain, rest sourced from reference TRBV2 and TRBJ2-3, is EPEVTQTPSHQVTQMGQEVILRCVPISNHLYFYWYRQILGQKVEFLVSFYNNEISEKSEIFDDQFSVERPDGSNFTLKIRSTKLEDSAMYFCASSIVRTDTQYFGPGTRLTVL.